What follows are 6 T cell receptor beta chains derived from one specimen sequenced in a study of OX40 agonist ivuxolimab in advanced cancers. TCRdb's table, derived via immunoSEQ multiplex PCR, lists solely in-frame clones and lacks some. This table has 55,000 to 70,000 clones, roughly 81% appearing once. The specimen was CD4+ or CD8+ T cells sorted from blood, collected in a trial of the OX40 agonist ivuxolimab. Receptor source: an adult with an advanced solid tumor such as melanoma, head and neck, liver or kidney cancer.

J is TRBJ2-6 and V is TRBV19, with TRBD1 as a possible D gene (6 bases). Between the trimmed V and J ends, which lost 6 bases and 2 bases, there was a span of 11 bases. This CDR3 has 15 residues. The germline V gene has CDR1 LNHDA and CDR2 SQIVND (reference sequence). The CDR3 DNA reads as TGTGCCAGTAGGGAACAGGGTACTGGGGCCAACGTCCTGACTTTC. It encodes CASREQGTGANVLTF.

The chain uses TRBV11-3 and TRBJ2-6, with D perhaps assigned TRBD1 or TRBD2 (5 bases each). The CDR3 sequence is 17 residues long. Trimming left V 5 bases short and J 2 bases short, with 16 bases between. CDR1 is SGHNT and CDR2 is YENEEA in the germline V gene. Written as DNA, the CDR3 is TGTGCCAGCAGCCCGGTTTGGGGACGTCCTGGGGCCAACGTCCTGACTTTC. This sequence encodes CASSPVWGRPGANVLTF.

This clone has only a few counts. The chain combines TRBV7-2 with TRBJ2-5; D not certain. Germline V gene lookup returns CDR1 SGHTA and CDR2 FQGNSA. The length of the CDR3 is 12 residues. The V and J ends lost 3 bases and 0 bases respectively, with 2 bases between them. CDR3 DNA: TGTGCCAGCAGCTTCGACCAAGAGACCCAGTACTTC. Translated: CASSFDQETQYF.

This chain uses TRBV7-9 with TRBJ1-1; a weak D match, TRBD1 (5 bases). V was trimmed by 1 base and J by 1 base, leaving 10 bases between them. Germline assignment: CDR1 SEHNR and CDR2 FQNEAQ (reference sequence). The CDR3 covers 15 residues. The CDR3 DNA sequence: TGTGCCAGCAGCTTAGGGGACTGGGGGAACACTGAAGCTTTCTTT. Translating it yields CASSLGDWGNTEAFF.

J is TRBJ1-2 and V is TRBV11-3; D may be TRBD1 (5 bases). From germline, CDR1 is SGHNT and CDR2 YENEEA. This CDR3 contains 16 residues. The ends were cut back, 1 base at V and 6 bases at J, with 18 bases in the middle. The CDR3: CASSLGTGRLMHGYTF. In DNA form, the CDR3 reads TGTGCCAGCAGCTTAGGTACAGGCCGTCTTATGCATGGCTACACCTTC.

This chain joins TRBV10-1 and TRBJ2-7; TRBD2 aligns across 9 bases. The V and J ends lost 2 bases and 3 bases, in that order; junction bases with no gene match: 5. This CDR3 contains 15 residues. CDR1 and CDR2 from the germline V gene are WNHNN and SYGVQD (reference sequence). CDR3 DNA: TGCGCCAGCAGTGAGCGGAGTAGCGGGGGCTACGAGCAGTACTTC. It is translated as CASSERSSGGYEQYF.